The clone carrying this T cell receptor beta chain was counted at least ten times. Its specificity is unknown. The data were obtained in a study of T cell repertoires in cytomegalovirus infection. Study context: An indication of both CMV infection and matching HLA type came from public TCR beta signatures.

TCRdb called the reads again in MiXCR, with one record for every CDR3 protein. The sample contains a few hundred thousand distinct CDR3 sequences, approximately 40% of which appear only once. This CDR3 is 14 amino acids long. With 10 bases clipped from V and 1 base from J, the junction kept 9 bases outside the gene matches. Per the germline V gene, CDR1 is SGHTA and CDR2 is FQGNSA. The specimen was cultured PBMCs, collected from culture after CMV antigen stimulation. The chain recombines TRBV7-2 with TRBJ1-1; 7 nucleotides agree with TRBD1. This clonotype was obtained from a human donor in good health (CMV status not recorded). Some clones in this sample may be carry-over from other donors' samples. In DNA form, the CDR3 reads TGTGCCACCCGGCGGGGACAGTCGAACACTGAAGCTTTCTTT. This sequence encodes CATRRGQSNTEAFF.